The 18 T cell receptor beta chains listed next were all sequenced from one sample in a study of blood T cell repertoires in COVID-19. TCRdb's copy holds only in-frame clones and misses some; the assay was immunoSEQ multiplex PCR. The sample carries approximately 150,000 clones, around 80% recorded once. Sequencing was performed on PBMCs or T cells enriched from blood (not recorded which). The receptors shown here come from a man aged 35-49 years who had recovered from COVID-19.

V and J are TRBV6-1 and TRBJ1-6; 8 bases match TRBD1. The CDR3 has 15 amino acids. The germline CDR1 and CDR2 sequences are MNHNS and SASEGT. The ends lost 2 bases at V and 7 bases at J; junction bases unmatched: 4. CDR3 residues: CASSEPGQGNSPLHF. DNA for the CDR3: TGTGCCAGCAGTGAACCTGGACAGGGAAATTCACCCCTCCACTTT.

The sample holds many counts of this clone. The chain is built from TRBV7-9 and TRBJ2-1; 7 bases align to TRBD1. The CDR3 spans 14 residues. The germline V gene encodes CDR1 SEHNR and CDR2 FQNEAQ (reference sequence). With 5 bases clipped from V and 5 bases from J, the junction kept 6 bases outside the gene matches. The CDR3 sequence: CASSAGDRHNEQFF. Written as DNA, the CDR3 is TGTGCCAGCAGCGCCGGGGACAGACACAATGAGCAGTTCTTC.

The chain combines TRBV7-3 with TRBJ1-2; D is ambiguous. The CDR3 extends over 11 amino acids. CDR1 and CDR2 from the germline V gene are SGHTA and FQGTGA. V was cut by 1 base and J by 14 bases, with 11 bases left in between. Written as DNA, the CDR3 is TGTGCCAGCAGCTTAAAAGTCGGTCGGACCTTC. It encodes CASSLKVGRTF.

The rearrangement joins TRBV19 to TRBJ2-7, with 12 positions matching TRBD2. This CDR3 comprises 17 residues. The V and J ends lost 2 bases and 4 bases, in that order; junction bases with no gene match: 9. Germline assignment: CDR1 LNHDA and CDR2 SQIVND (reference sequence). The CDR3: CASSIMLATSGGYEQYF. CDR3 bases: TGTGCCAGTAGTATAATGCTGGCGACTAGCGGGGGATACGAGCAGTACTTC. The full variable domain, completed using reference TRBV19 and TRBJ2-7, is DGGITQSPKYLFRKEGQNVTLSCEQNLNHDAMYWYRQDPGQGLRLIYYSQIVNDFQKGDIAEGYSVSREKKESFPLTVTSAQKNPTAFYLCASSIMLATSGGYEQYFGPGTRLTVT.

The chain combines TRBV27 with TRBJ1-1; D is perhaps TRBD1 (6 bases). In germline, CDR1 is MNHEY, CDR2 SMNVEV (reference sequence). The V end was cut by 1 base, the J end by 4 bases, with 13 bases between. This CDR3 spans 15 amino acids. CDR3: CASSLWQGIGTEAFF. The CDR3 coding sequence is TGTGCCAGCAGTTTATGGCAGGGGATTGGCACTGAAGCTTTCTTT.

This clone was detected once. The chain recombines TRBV6-1 with TRBJ2-3; a possible D gene is TRBD1 (5 bases). Trimming cost V 2 bases and J 7 bases, with 16 bases left between them. From germline, CDR1 is MNHNS and CDR2 SASEGT. This CDR3 has 15 residues. The CDR3 protein is CASSEFGQGTNTQYF. The CDR3 DNA is TGTGCCAGCAGTGAATTCGGTCAGGGCACGAATACGCAGTATTTT.

The V gene is TRBV5-6, the J gene TRBJ1-1; D might be TRBD1 (6 bases). The CDR3 loop spans 15 amino acids. Germline V gives CDR1 SGHDT, CDR2 YYEEEE. V was trimmed by 0 bases and J by 4 bases, leaving 13 bases between them. Here the CDR3 reads CASSLAGVVVTEAFF. In DNA, the CDR3 is TGTGCCAGCAGCTTGGCAGGGGTCGTTGTCACTGAAGCTTTCTTT.

V and J are TRBV2 and TRBJ1-6; D is possibly TRBD1 (5 bases). Germline V lookup: CDR1 SNHLY, CDR2 FYNNEI. The length of the CDR3 is 13 residues. Trimming shortened V by 11 bases and J by 7 bases, and 15 bases separated the two germline ends. The CDR3 DNA follows: TGTGCCGGTACGGGACTTATAAATTCACCCCTCCACTTT. It specifies CAGTGLINSPLHF.

The CDR3 coding sequence is TGTGCCAGCAGTGAAGGCTACAGGGCGGGGGGGCCTTGGCGGGAAAAACTGTTTTTT. It specifies CASSEGYRAGGPWREKLFF. The chain links TRBV2 to TRBJ1-4; tentative D call: TRBD1 (6 bases). The CDR3 covers 19 residues. The V and J ends lost 1 base and 8 bases respectively, with 26 bases between them. Germline values: CDR1 SNHLY, CDR2 FYNNEI. Together with reference TRBV2 and TRBJ1-4, the CDR3 gives the full variable domain: EPEVTQTPSHQVTQMGQEVILRCVPISNHLYFYWYRQILGQKVEFLVSFYNNEISEKSEIFDDQFSVERPDGSNFTLKIRSTKLEDSAMYFCASSEGYRAGGPWREKLFFGSGTQLSVL.

This chain uses TRBV30 with TRBJ2-2; 7 bases agree with TRBD2. Unmatched junction bases numbered 7, after V lost 0 bases and J lost 6 bases. This CDR3 contains 15 residues. CDR1 is GTSNPN and CDR2 is SVGIG in the germline V gene (reference sequence). Here the CDR3 reads CAWSVRGLTPGELFF. The CDR3 DNA sequence: TGTGCCTGGAGTGTACGGGGACTAACCCCCGGGGAGCTGTTTTTT.

This clone appeared once. V gene TRBV10-2 combines with J gene TRBJ1-3, with D hard to call. CDR3 length: 17 residues. Germline values: CDR1 WSHSY, CDR2 SAAADI. V was trimmed by 0 bases and J by 9 bases, leaving 21 bases between them. In nucleotides, the CDR3 is TGCGCCAGCAGTGAGTCGAAATTAGCTGGTGTTGGAGCCACCATATATTTT. Translated, it gives CASSESKLAGVGATIYF.

This chain links TRBV14 with TRBJ2-2; the D is unclear. Deletions cut 2 bases from V and 4 bases from J, with 14 bases between. From germline, CDR1 is SGHDN and CDR2 FVKESK. The CDR3 is 16 amino acids. The CDR3, as DNA: TGTGCCAGCAGCCAAATTCGTCCCGCGGCCACCGGGGAGCTGTTTTTT. Protein: CASSQIRPAATGELFF.

This rearrangement joins TRBV10-1 to TRBJ2-1; TRBD2 aligns across 9 bases. This CDR3 is built from 15 residues. The V gene end was trimmed by 2 bases and the J gene end by 7 bases; junction bases not matched to a gene: 6. CDR1 and CDR2 (germline): WNHNN, SYGVQD (reference sequence). CDR3 protein: CASSERRGGQNEQFF. CDR3 nucleotide sequence: TGCGCCAGCAGTGAGAGGCGGGGGGGCCAAAATGAGCAGTTCTTC.

The chain uses TRBV6-5 and TRBJ2-7, with D maybe TRBD2 (5 bases). The V and J ends lost 0 bases and 4 bases respectively, with 13 bases between them. This CDR3 region has 15 residues. Germline loops: CDR1 MNHEY, CDR2 SVGAGI. The CDR3 DNA sequence: TGTGCCAGCAGTTACTCGAGAGGGCAGGCTTACGAGCAGTACTTC. Translating it yields CASSYSRGQAYEQYF.

The chain has TRBV6-4 and TRBJ2-1, with 10 bases aligning to TRBD2. This CDR3 has 15 amino acids. After removal of 1 base from V and 9 bases from J, the junction contained 6 bases not matched to a gene. Germline V CDR1 and CDR2: MRHNA, SNTAGT. The CDR3: CASSDLSGGAVEQFF. CDR3 bases: TGTGCCAGCAGTGACTTAAGCGGGGGGGCTGTTGAGCAGTTCTTC.

This chain uses TRBV10-3 with TRBJ2-7; 8 bases map to TRBD1. The CDR3 has 14 amino acids. CDR1 is ENHRY, CDR2 SYGVKD, per germline. After removal of 4 bases from V and 0 bases from J, the junction contained 2 bases not matched to a gene. The CDR3 spells CAISGTGSSYEQYV. The CDR3 bases are TGTGCCATCAGTGGGACAGGGAGCTCCTACGAGCAGTACGTC.

This chain uses TRBV5-1 with TRBJ2-1; 9 bases fit TRBD2. This CDR3 comprises 17 residues. Looked up from germline, CDR1 is SGHRS and CDR2 is YFSETQ. V shed 3 bases and J 1 base; nucleotides not matched to a gene: 8. CDR3 in DNA: TGCGCCAGCAGCTCGAAAGCGGGGGGTCGTTCCTACAATGAGCAGTTCTTC. It is translated as CASSSKAGGRSYNEQFF.

This chain connects TRBV3-1 (or the pseudogene TRBV3-2) to TRBJ2-3; the match to TRBD2 covers 7 bases. V shed 3 bases and J 5 bases; nucleotides not matched to a gene: 2. Germline CDR1 reads LGHDT; CDR2 reads YNNKEL (reference sequence). There are 13 residues in the CDR3. Here the CDR3 DNA reads TGTGCCAGCAGCCAGGGGGGGGAAGATACGCAGTATTTT. Translating it yields CASSQGGEDTQYF.